Below, 4 T cell receptor beta chains from the same sample are listed, as sequenced in a study of blood T cells in healthy people across ages (dated by TCRdb to between 2015 and 2016). The library was made by 5' RACE. Sequenced on an Illumina HiSeq 2500. The second PCR ran for about 6 to 11 cycles and used a J-beta primer mix along with a sample-barcoded 5' primer. TCRdb applied fastp at Q25 and MiXCR to the public reads, then kept only in-frame beta chains. CDR3 protein duplicates are merged, each entry listing the most common genes and DNA. For this sample the table gives roughly 1.5 million distinct CDR3 sequences, of which around 40% were detected only once. The leading ten clones occupy 4% of the sample. Sequencing was performed on blood. All receptors come from a woman between 18 and 29 years old in good health.

This clonotype has a handful of counts. V and J are TRBV6-2 or TRBV6-3 and TRBJ2-1, with 8 bases aligning to TRBD1. V gave up 6 bases and J gave up 4 bases; unmatched junction bases: 5. The germline V gene has CDR1 MNHEY and CDR2 SVGEGT. The CDR3 runs 14 residues. The CDR3 coding sequence is TGTGCCAGCAGACGATGGACAGGGTACAATGAGCAGTTCTTC. Protein: CASRRWTGYNEQFF.

This clonotype was seen once. The V gene is TRBV14, the J gene TRBJ2-3; TRBD1 agrees at 7 bases. The ends lost 3 bases at V and 5 bases at J; junction bases unmatched: 8. Germline-derived CDR1 and CDR2 are SGHDN and FVKESK. The CDR3 covers 15 residues. CDR3 sequence reads: CASSQDRGLVDTQYF. The CDR3 coding sequence is TGTGCCAGCAGCCAGGATAGGGGGCTGGTAGATACGCAGTATTTT.

The V call is TRBV4-1, the J call TRBJ2-3; 12 bases map to TRBD2. Germline loops: CDR1 MGHRA, CDR2 YSYEKL. The CDR3 consists of 17 residues. V lost 4 bases and J lost 2; bases outside the gene matches: 7. Here the CDR3 reads CASSPTLAGGFTDTQYF. The CDR3 nucleotides are TGCGCCAGCAGCCCAACCCTAGCGGGGGGGTTCACAGATACGCAGTATTTT.

The chain uses TRBV20-1 and TRBJ2-7; 10 bases are a match to TRBD1. Germline-derived CDR1 and CDR2 are DFQATT and SNEGSKA (reference sequence). J lost 4 bases, V lost 6 bases, and 9 bases had no gene match. The CDR3 spans 14 residues. In DNA form, the CDR3 reads TGCAGTGCAACCGGGACAGGGGAAGGATACGAGCAGTACTTC. Encoded protein: CSATGTGEGYEQYF.